This T cell receptor (beta chain) was sequenced during a study of OX40 agonist ivuxolimab in advanced cancers. Germline V gives CDR1 SGDLS, CDR2 YYNGEE. The CDR3 is 14 residues long. V was cut by 1 base and J by 2 bases, with 9 bases left in between. The method was immunoSEQ multiplex PCR; TCRdb's version includes in-frame clones alone and lacks a portion of them. The repertoire includes around 76,000 clones, around 86% of them detected once, and approximately 3% sits in the top ten. The specimen was CD4+ or CD8+ T cells sorted from blood, collected in a trial of the OX40 agonist ivuxolimab. This clonotype originated in an adult with an advanced solid tumor such as melanoma, head and neck, liver or kidney cancer. This sequence joins TRBV9 and TRBJ1-1; D possibly corresponds to TRBD1 (6 bases). CDR3 region: CASSVLQGNTEAFF. The CDR3 DNA is TGTGCCAGCAGCGTATTACAGGGTAACACTGAAGCTTTCTTT.